The next 21 T cell receptor beta chains were all read from a single sample in a study of T-cell reconstitution after alpha-beta-depleted transplantation in children (dated by TCRdb to between 2015 and 2016). Taken with the paper, the label for treatment or condition translates to: allogeneic hematopoietic cell transplantation with graft depleted of TCRalphabeta T cells and CD19 B cells. The receptor library was made with PCR. TCRdb records Illumina HiSeq 2500 as the sequencer. To normalize quantification of the TCRbeta repertoire, the TCR libraries were built with molecular barcoding that relied on unique molecular identifiers. The public reads were run again by TCRdb, first through fastp at Q25 and then through MiXCR, and only productive beta chains were kept. Rows merge per CDR3 protein into single entries with the most common DNA and genes. This sample holds approximately 980,000 distinct CDR3 sequences; roughly 31% were observed only once. The ten largest make up 28% of the sample.

The specimen was PBMCs, mostly from graft donor cells, collected 360 days after TCRalphabeta/CD19-depleted stem cell transplant. The receptor set was obtained from a boy younger than two who had a stem cell transplant for SCID, so the T cells may come from the graft donor.

There are a few counts of this clonotype. V is TRBV20-1 and J is TRBJ2-2; 11 nucleotides line up with TRBD2. The germline V gene has CDR1 DFQATT and CDR2 SNEGSKA (reference sequence). V trimming: 6 bases; J trimming: 3 bases; junction bases outside the gene matches: 9. CDR3 size: 16 residues. The CDR3 reads CSATPSGGSYTGELFF. The CDR3 DNA follows: TGCAGTGCCACCCCTAGCGGGGGGTCTTACACCGGGGAGCTGTTTTTT.

This chain uses TRBV28 with TRBJ2-3, with 15 nucleotides matching TRBD2. CDR3 length: 18 residues. CDR1 and CDR2 (germline): MDHEN, SYDVKM. Trimming at V came to 3 bases and at J to 3 bases, leaving 7 bases not matched to a gene. CDR3 in amino acids: CASSFPGLAGGGTDTQYF. The CDR3 bases are TGTGCCAGCAGTTTCCCGGGACTAGCGGGGGGCGGGACAGATACGCAGTATTTT.

This clonotype was counted only a few times. The chain uses TRBV6-2 or TRBV6-3 and TRBJ1-1; the D is unclear. This CDR3 has 14 residues. Trimming removed 7 bases from V and 0 bases from J, with 12 bases in between. The V gene's germline CDR1 is MNHEY and CDR2 SVGEGT. The CDR3 nucleotides are TGTGCCAGCAAGCGGATGAAGGTGAACACTGAAGCTTTCTTT. Protein sequence: CASKRMKVNTEAFF.

The V call is TRBV5-5, the J call TRBJ2-2, with TRBD2 identical over 14 bases. Germline loops: CDR1 SGHKS, CDR2 YYEKEE (reference sequence). The V segment lost 4 bases and the J segment 6 bases; nucleotides outside the gene matches: 5. The CDR3 has 16 amino acids. The DNA for the CDR3 is TGTGCCAGCAGCCTACCGGGACTAGCGGGGGCCGGGGAGCTGTTTTTT. This translates into CASSLPGLAGAGELFF.

The gene calls are TRBV12-3 or TRBV12-4 and TRBJ2-4; a possible D gene is TRBD2 (5 bases). Trimming stripped 4 bases from V and 0 bases from J, with 13 bases between. This CDR3 is built from 16 residues. This chain's CDR3 is CASSSGVGIAKNIQYF. The CDR3 region has the DNA TGTGCCAGCAGTTCCGGGGTGGGCATAGCCAAAAACATTCAGTACTTC.

This clonotype was recorded a few times. The genes are TRBV27 and TRBJ2-1; D uncertain. Germline CDR1 is MNHEY and CDR2 is SMNVEV (reference sequence). There are 13 residues in the CDR3. V was cut by 6 bases and J by 8 bases, with 14 bases left in between. CDR3 sequence: CASRTQIADEQFF. CDR3 in DNA: TGTGCCAGCAGAACACAGATCGCCGATGAGCAGTTCTTC.

This chain connects TRBV2 to TRBJ1-1, with 8 nucleotides matching TRBD1. V trimming: 4 bases; J trimming: 3 bases; junction bases outside the gene matches: 4. CDR3 length: 14 residues. CDR1 and CDR2 from the germline V gene are SNHLY and FYNNEI. The CDR3 region has the DNA TGTGCCAGCAGTGCCCGGACAGGGCACACTGAAGCTTTCTTT. Translated, it gives CASSARTGHTEAFF.

The chain has TRBV20-1 and TRBJ2-3; 12 nucleotides match TRBD2. Germline V gene lookup returns CDR1 DFQATT and CDR2 SNEGSKA (reference sequence). V lost 6 bases and J lost 3; bases outside the gene matches: 10. The CDR3 contains 16 residues. The CDR3 DNA follows: TGCAGTGCCGACCGTGGACTAGCGGGGCCGACAGATACGCAGTATTTT. Translated: CSADRGLAGPTDTQYF.

The CDR3 reads CASSQTRVRGSRDEQFF. Written as DNA, the CDR3 is TGTGCCAGCTCACAAACACGTGTGAGAGGTTCAAGAGATGAGCAGTTCTTC. V is TRBV18 and J is TRBJ2-1; D call uncertain. V was pared by 4 bases and J by 8 bases, with 24 bases between. This CDR3 region has 17 residues. Germline-derived CDR1 and CDR2 are KGHSH and LQKENI.

The chain couples TRBV6-1 to TRBJ2-7; 12 bases match TRBD1. V lost 7 bases to trimming and J lost 2 bases; unmatched junction nucleotides: 9. Germline loops: CDR1 MNHNS, CDR2 SASEGT. This CDR3 has 16 residues. The CDR3 is CASTGDGDRGPYEQYF. The CDR3 DNA is TGTGCCAGCACCGGGGATGGGGACAGGGGGCCCTACGAGCAGTACTTC.

This clonotype was detected a few times. The CDR3 here is CAISDPTLGGAEAFF. For the CDR3, the DNA is TGTGCCATCAGTGACCCGACTTTGGGCGGGGCTGAAGCTTTCTTT. The chain joins TRBV10-3 to TRBJ1-1; no definite D call. Looked up from germline, CDR1 is ENHRY and CDR2 is SYGVKD. CDR3 length: 15 residues. V lost 3 bases, J lost 6 bases, and 17 bases lay in between.

This chain joins TRBV12-3 or TRBV12-4 and TRBJ2-5, with D possibly called TRBD1 or TRBD2 (6 bases each). V lost 5 bases and J lost 5, with 21 bases in between. The CDR3 covers 16 residues. CDR3 sequence (DNA): TGTGCCAGCAGTGGGATACTGGGGGGCGCGTTGGAGACCCAGTACTTC. As protein: CASSGILGGALETQYF.

This clonotype was seen more than once but under ten times. This chain uses TRBV25-1 with TRBJ2-7; perhaps TRBD1 as D (5 bases). Trimming left V 5 bases short and J 2 bases short, with 19 bases between. CDR3 length: 16 residues. Germline assignment: CDR1 MGHDK and CDR2 SYGVNS. For the CDR3, the DNA is TGTGCCAGCAGTCCGAATACAGGACCCTTGGCCTACGAGCAGTACTTC. Translation: CASSPNTGPLAYEQYF.

This clonotype showed up just a few times. This chain connects TRBV5-1 to TRBJ1-5, with a possible D match to TRBD1 (6 bases). The germline V gene has CDR1 SGHRS and CDR2 YFSETQ. CDR3 length: 15 amino acids. V lost 1 base, J lost 4 bases, and 12 bases lay in between. The CDR3 reads CASSLSGAGNQPQHF. The CDR3 bases are TGCGCCAGCAGCTTGTCAGGGGCCGGTAATCAGCCCCAGCATTTT.

The CDR3 is CASSLAGSGLGYNEQFF. The CDR3 region has the DNA TGCGCCAGCAGCTTGGCAGGGAGTGGGTTGGGATACAATGAGCAGTTCTTC. This chain uses TRBV5-1 with TRBJ2-1; possibly TRBD1 or TRBD2 for D (5 bases each). The length of the CDR3 is 17 residues. The V and J ends lost 0 bases and 4 bases respectively, with 17 bases between them. Germline V gene lookup returns CDR1 SGHRS and CDR2 YFSETQ.

This clonotype was observed a few times. This chain joins TRBV20-1 and TRBJ2-1; 13 nucleotides match TRBD2. V gave up 2 bases and J gave up 4 bases; unmatched junction bases: 2. The CDR3 has 15 amino acids. From germline, CDR1 is DFQATT and CDR2 SNEGSKA (reference sequence). The CDR3 sequence is CSARPTSGGYNEQFF. As DNA, the CDR3 is TGCAGTGCTAGACCGACTAGCGGGGGGTACAATGAGCAGTTCTTC.

This clonotype was counted only a few times. The rearrangement links TRBV9 to TRBJ2-7; unclear D gene. Trimming cost V 4 bases and J 8 bases, with 10 bases left between them. The CDR3 has 11 amino acids. Germline CDR1 and CDR2: SGDLS and YYNGEE. The CDR3 spells CASSPHHKQYF. The CDR3 coding sequence is TGTGCCAGCAGCCCCCACCACAAGCAGTACTTC.

This clonotype was seen more than once but under ten times. The V and J genes are TRBV6-5 and TRBJ1-6, with TRBD1 as a possible D gene (6 bases). The V and J ends lost 0 bases and 0 bases respectively, with 12 bases between them. Germline V lookup: CDR1 MNHEY, CDR2 SVGAGI. The length of the CDR3 is 18 residues. This CDR3 is CASSYSAQGSSYNSPLHF. The DNA of the CDR3 is TGTGCCAGCAGTTACTCGGCCCAGGGGAGCTCCTATAATTCACCCCTCCACTTT.

This clonotype was counted a single time. The genes are TRBV11-2 and TRBJ2-2, with 7 bases aligning to TRBD1. Germline CDR1 is SGHAT and CDR2 is FQNNGV. CDR3 length: 16 amino acids. The trim removed 5 bases at V and 0 bases at J, leaving 6 bases unmatched. This chain's CDR3 is CASSLGQATNTGELFF. DNA for the CDR3: TGTGCCAGCAGCCTCGGACAGGCGACGAACACCGGGGAGCTGTTTTTT.

The genes are TRBV7-2 and TRBJ2-5; TRBD1 agrees at 7 bases. The CDR3 length is 17 residues. The V segment lost 2 bases and the J segment 5 bases; nucleotides outside the gene matches: 14. The germline V gene encodes CDR1 SGHTA and CDR2 FQGNSA. The CDR3 nucleotides read TGTGCCAGCAGCTTAAGGGGGCCCAGAGGGCTCCGGGAGACCCAGTACTTC. Its protein is CASSLRGPRGLRETQYF.

In this sample, this clonotype turned up a few times. J is TRBJ2-1 and V is TRBV20-1; D is unresolved. The CDR3 extends over 15 amino acids. Trimming removed 6 bases from V and 2 bases from J, with 17 bases in between. CDR1 and CDR2 from the germline V gene are DFQATT and SNEGSKA (reference sequence). CDR3 DNA sequence: TGCAGTGCCACCCCCCGGCAGCTCCCCTACAATGAGCAGTTCTTC. Residues: CSATPRQLPYNEQFF.